This T cell receptor beta chain was found in a study of T cell repertoires in cytomegalovirus infection. Regarding the study as a whole: The ex vivo response showed dominance by HLA-C-restricted CMV-specific TCR beta clonotypes.

CDR1 is MGHRA and CDR2 is YSYEKL in the germline V gene. CDR3 length equals 14 residues. Losses at the gene ends were 5 bases for V and 1 base for J; bases not matched to a gene: 2. TCRdb ran MiXCR on the reads and lists one entry per CDR3 protein. The sample lists 450,000 to 600,000 distinct CDR3 sequences, around a third occurring once. As concerns this clonotype: Its antigen is undetermined.

The chain has TRBV4-1 and TRBJ2-1, with 7 bases fitting TRBD2. The TCR comes from a human donor in good health (CMV status not recorded). Some clones in this sample may be carry-over from other donors' samples. The specimen comprised cultured PBMCs, sampled from culture after CMV antigen stimulation. The CDR3 protein is CASSGGGSYNEQFF. DNA for the CDR3: TGCGCCAGCAGCGGGGGAGGGTCCTACAATGAGCAGTTCTTC.